One and the same sample provided the 15 T cell receptor beta chains below, sequenced in a study of shared clonotypes between healthy human individuals. Data came from immunoSEQ multiplex PCR; TCRdb stores just in-frame clones and leaves some out. This sample carries under 1 million clones, over 90% of them seen once, and the ten largest clones take 24%. CD45RO-negative, CCR7-selected cells formed the naive CD8 fraction, which excluded terminally differentiated effector memory CD45RA+ cells. Sample: naive CD8+ T cells sorted from blood. The receptors come from a man aged 30-40 years in good health.

The genes are TRBV27 and TRBJ2-2; D is ambiguous. Germline values: CDR1 MNHEY, CDR2 SMNVEV (reference sequence). Trimming removed 5 bases at V and 4 bases at J, with 8 bases between. The CDR3 runs 13 residues. This CDR3 is CASSPSSTGELFF. The DNA of the CDR3 is TGTGCCAGCAGTCCCTCGTCCACCGGGGAGCTGTTTTTT.

The chain carries TRBV18 and TRBJ2-1; 8 bases are a match to TRBD2. CDR3 length: 14 amino acids. Germline lookup yields CDR1 KGHSH and CDR2 LQKENI. Germline trimming cut 2 bases from V and 9 bases from J; bases unmatched to any gene: 6. The DNA for the CDR3 is TGTGCCAGCTCACCAGGGGGACTAGTGGGTGAGCAGTTCTTC. This sequence encodes CASSPGGLVGEQFF.

The CDR3 loop is CASSLWGAAQNIQYF. DNA of the CDR3: TGTGCCAGCAGTTTATGGGGGGCCGCCCAGAACATTCAGTACTTC. The chain couples TRBV28 to TRBJ2-4, with a tentative D call TRBD1 (6 bases). Looked up from germline, CDR1 is MDHEN and CDR2 is SYDVKM. The germline V and J ends were trimmed by 0 bases and 7 bases, with 13 bases remaining between them. The CDR3 spans 15 residues.

The rearrangement uses TRBV7-2 and TRBJ1-4, with 7 bases lining up with TRBD1. This CDR3 has 14 amino acids. V trimming: 5 bases; J trimming: 6 bases; junction bases outside the gene matches: 6. In germline, CDR1 is SGHTA, CDR2 FQGNSA. CDR3 nucleotides: TGTGCCAGCAGCGGGGACAGCCATTATGAAAAACTGTTTTTT. Its translation: CASSGDSHYEKLFF.

The chain uses TRBV27 and TRBJ2-7; D is possibly TRBD2 (5 bases). The CDR3 has 14 residues. Trimming removed 3 bases from V and 3 bases from J, with 12 bases in between. Germline loops: CDR1 MNHEY, CDR2 SMNVEV (reference sequence). CDR3 in amino acids: CASSFGNLIYEQYF. The CDR3 bases are TGTGCCAGCAGTTTCGGGAACCTGATCTACGAGCAGTACTTC.

Concerning this clone: This same CDR3 is encoded by further DNA sequences in the sample. The chain has TRBV6-6 and TRBJ1-5; D is ambiguous. Trimming took 0 bases from V and 6 from J, leaving 6 bases between them. CDR1 MNHNY and CDR2 SVGAGI come from the germline V gene (reference sequence). CDR3 length: 13 residues. The CDR3 coding sequence is TGTGCCAGCAGTTACTCCCCAGGTCAGCCCCAGCATTTT. Protein sequence: CASSYSPGQPQHF.

Details on this clone: The same CDR3 is also encoded by other DNA sequences in this sample. This chain joins TRBV5-6 and TRBJ2-7; TRBD1 aligns across 8 bases. The germline CDR1 and CDR2 sequences are SGHDT and YYEEEE. Trimming cost V 2 bases and J 2 bases; bases outside gene matches: 3. CDR3 length: 14 residues. The chain's CDR3 is CASSFGTGAYEQYF. The CDR3 DNA sequence: TGTGCCAGCAGCTTCGGGACAGGAGCCTACGAGCAGTACTTC.

The V call is TRBV27, the J call TRBJ2-7; 12 positions match TRBD2. The CDR3 has 17 amino acids. From germline, CDR1 is MNHEY and CDR2 SMNVEV (reference sequence). V lost 0 bases to trimming and J lost 2 bases; unmatched junction nucleotides: 5. The CDR3 sequence: CASSLSWTSGKPYEQYF. The CDR3 DNA sequence: TGTGCCAGCAGTTTATCGTGGACTAGCGGGAAGCCCTACGAGCAGTACTTC.

This chain joins TRBV5-4 and TRBJ2-4; perhaps TRBD1 as D (6 bases). V was shortened by 4 bases and J by 2 bases, with 10 bases between the two germline ends. Per germline, CDR1 SGHNT and CDR2 YYREEE (reference sequence). This CDR3 contains 14 residues. CDR3 protein: CASSLGGPKNIQYF. In DNA, the CDR3 is TGTGCCAGCAGCCTAGGGGGTCCCAAAAACATTCAGTACTTC. The full variable domain, completed using reference TRBV5-4 and TRBJ2-4, is ETGVTQSPTHLIKTRGQQVTLRCSSQSGHNTVSWYQQALGQGPQFIFQYYREEENGRGNFPPRFSGLQFPNYSSELNVNALELDDSALYLCASSLGGPKNIQYFGAGTRLSVL.

J is TRBJ2-3 and V is TRBV27; tentative D call: TRBD2 (6 bases). Trimming stripped 5 bases from V and 10 bases from J, with 22 bases between. The germline V gene has CDR1 MNHEY and CDR2 SMNVEV (reference sequence). The CDR3 covers 15 residues. In DNA, the CDR3 is TGTGCCAGCAGTCAAAGCCCTCTGCGCGGGGTCGCGCAGTATTTT. Translating gives CASSQSPLRGVAQYF.

The chain has TRBV9 and TRBJ1-2, with 7 bases that match TRBD1. Germline CDR1 SGDLS, CDR2 YYNGEE. V dropped 4 bases and J dropped 4; count of bases not matched to a gene: 19. The CDR3 length is 18 residues. This CDR3 reads CASSHNPDRVFDPYGYTF. For the CDR3, the DNA is TGTGCCAGCAGCCACAACCCCGACAGGGTGTTCGACCCCTATGGCTACACCTTC.

V usage is TRBV28 and J usage is TRBJ2-2; 14 bases fit TRBD2. The germline V gene encodes CDR1 MDHEN and CDR2 SYDVKM. With V trimmed by 6 bases and J by 0 bases, 3 bases remained unmatched. CDR3 length: 17 amino acids. The CDR3 DNA reads TGTGCCAGCAGGGGACTAGCGGGAGATCCGAACACCGGGGAGCTGTTTTTT. Protein: CASRGLAGDPNTGELFF.

The genes are TRBV7-9 and TRBJ1-1, with TRBD1 matching over 8 bases. Germline V gives CDR1 SEHNR, CDR2 FQNEAQ (reference sequence). The CDR3 sequence is 15 residues long. The V and J ends lost 4 bases and 7 bases, in that order; junction bases with no gene match: 11. The CDR3 region is CASSSIRTGPHEAFF. The CDR3 coding sequence is TGTGCCAGCAGCTCTATAAGGACAGGGCCCCATGAAGCTTTCTTT.

This chain uses TRBV29-1 with TRBJ2-1; TRBD1 might be the D (5 bases). This CDR3 has 12 amino acids. CDR1 is SQVTM and CDR2 is ANQGSEA in the germline V gene. V was shortened by 3 bases and J by 9 bases, with 12 bases between the two germline ends. In DNA form, the CDR3 reads TGCAGCGTTGACTACCTAGGGGCTGAGCAGTTCTTC. Translation gives CSVDYLGAEQFF.

This chain links TRBV7-8 with TRBJ1-5; 7 positions agree with TRBD1. The V gene's germline CDR1 is SGHVS and CDR2 FQNEAQ. Trimming removed 2 bases from V and 1 base from J; junction bases left unmatched: 8. This CDR3 has 17 residues. The CDR3 spells CASSLYGPTGSNQPQHF. The DNA of the CDR3 is TGTGCCAGCAGCTTATACGGCCCGACAGGGAGCAATCAGCCCCAGCATTTT. The variable domain in full, completed from reference TRBV7-8 and TRBJ1-5, reads GAGVSQSPRYKVAKRGQDVALRCDPISGHVSLFWYQQALGQGPEFLTYFQNEAQLDKSGLPSDRFFAERPEGSVSTLKIQRTQQEDSAVYLCASSLYGPTGSNQPQHFGDGTRLSIL.